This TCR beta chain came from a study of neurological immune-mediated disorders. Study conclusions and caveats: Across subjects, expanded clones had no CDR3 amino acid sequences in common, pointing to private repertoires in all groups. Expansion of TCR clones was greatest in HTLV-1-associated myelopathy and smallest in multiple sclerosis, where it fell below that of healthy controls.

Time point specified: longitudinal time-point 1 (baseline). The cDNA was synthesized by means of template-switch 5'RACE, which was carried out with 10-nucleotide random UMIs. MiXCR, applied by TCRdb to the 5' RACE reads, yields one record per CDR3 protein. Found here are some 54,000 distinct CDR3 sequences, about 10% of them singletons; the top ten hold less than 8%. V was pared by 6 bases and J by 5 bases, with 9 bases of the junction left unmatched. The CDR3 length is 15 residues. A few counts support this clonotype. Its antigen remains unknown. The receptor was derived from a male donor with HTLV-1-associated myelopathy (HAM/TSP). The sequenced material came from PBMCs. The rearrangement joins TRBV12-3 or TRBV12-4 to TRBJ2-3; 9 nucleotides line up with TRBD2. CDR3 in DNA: TGTGCCAGCAGAGGGCGGGGGGGCCGTGGAGATACGCAGTATTTT. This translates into CASRGRGGRGDTQYF.